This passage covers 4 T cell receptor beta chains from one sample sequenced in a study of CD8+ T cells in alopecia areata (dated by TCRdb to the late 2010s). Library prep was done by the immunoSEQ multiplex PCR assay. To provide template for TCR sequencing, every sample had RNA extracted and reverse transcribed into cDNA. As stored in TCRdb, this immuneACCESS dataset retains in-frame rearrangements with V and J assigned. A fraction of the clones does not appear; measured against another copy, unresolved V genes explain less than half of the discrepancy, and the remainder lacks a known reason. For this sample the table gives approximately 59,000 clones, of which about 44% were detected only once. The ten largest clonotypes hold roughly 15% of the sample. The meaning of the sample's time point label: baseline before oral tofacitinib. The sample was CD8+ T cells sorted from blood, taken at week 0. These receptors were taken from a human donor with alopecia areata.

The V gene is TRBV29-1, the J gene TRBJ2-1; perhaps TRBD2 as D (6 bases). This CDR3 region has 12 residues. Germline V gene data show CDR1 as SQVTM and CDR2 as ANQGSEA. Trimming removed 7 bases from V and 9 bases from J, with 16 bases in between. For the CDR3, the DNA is TGCAGCGCCCTTGGTCCGGAGGGTGAGCAGTTCTTC. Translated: CSALGPEGEQFF.

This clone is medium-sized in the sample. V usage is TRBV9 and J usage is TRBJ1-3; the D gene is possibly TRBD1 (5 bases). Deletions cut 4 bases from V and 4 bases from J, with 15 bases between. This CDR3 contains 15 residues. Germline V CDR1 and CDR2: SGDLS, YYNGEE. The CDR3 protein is CASSSPGGAGNTIYF. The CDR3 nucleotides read TGTGCCAGCAGCTCCCCCGGGGGTGCCGGAAACACCATATATTTT.

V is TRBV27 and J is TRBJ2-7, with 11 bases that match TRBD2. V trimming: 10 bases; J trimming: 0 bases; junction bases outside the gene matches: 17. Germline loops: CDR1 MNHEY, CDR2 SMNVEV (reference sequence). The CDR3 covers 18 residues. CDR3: CATKPLAGGPRNSYEQYF. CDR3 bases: TGTGCCACCAAGCCCCTAGCGGGAGGACCCAGAAACTCCTACGAGCAGTACTTC.

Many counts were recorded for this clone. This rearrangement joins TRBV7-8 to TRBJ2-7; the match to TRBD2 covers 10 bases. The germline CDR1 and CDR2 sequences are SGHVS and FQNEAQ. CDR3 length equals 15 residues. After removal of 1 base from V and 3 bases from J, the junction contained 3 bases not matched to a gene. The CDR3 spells CASSLGLAGYYEQYF. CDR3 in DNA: TGTGCCAGCAGCTTAGGACTAGCGGGTTACTACGAGCAGTACTTC. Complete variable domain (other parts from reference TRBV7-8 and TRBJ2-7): GAGVSQSPRYKVAKRGQDVALRCDPISGHVSLFWYQQALGQGPEFLTYFQNEAQLDKSGLPSDRFFAERPEGSVSTLKIQRTQQEDSAVYLCASSLGLAGYYEQYFGPGTRLTVT.